Listed below are T cell receptor beta chains from one sample, sequenced in a study of cytomegalovirus exposure and HLA in healthy donors. The protocol was immunoSEQ multiplex PCR, while the TCRdb copy is restricted to in-frame clones and leaves out a portion. The sample has approximately 100,000 clones, around nine tenths seen once. Sequencing input: PBMCs. Source of these receptors: a woman aged 18-30 years in good health and CMV-seronegative. CDR3s include the opening cysteine and the closing phenylalanine or tryptophan. The D gene is left open where the match is weak. For some rows the clone size is stated as once, few or many, or as a class when expanded; others skip it.

clone size,J gene,V gene,D gene,CDR3 DNA,CDR3 protein
.,TRBJ1-2,TRBV5-6,.,TGTGCCAGCAGCCGCAGGGGAGCGACGGGTGGCTACACCTTC,CASSRRGATGGYTF
.,TRBJ2-7,TRBV13,.,TGTGCCAGCAGCTTGGCAAGCTCCTACGAGCAGTACTTC,CASSLASSYEQYF
.,TRBJ2-7,TRBV6-6,.,TGTGCCAGCAGCAAAAGCGGGTCCTACGAGCAGTACTTC,CASSKSGSYEQYF
few,TRBJ2-3,TRBV6-6,.,TGTGCCATAGACGCGGGGCCCAATACGCAGTATTTT,CAIDAGPNTQYF
.,TRBJ2-5,TRBV5-1,.,TGCGCCAGCAGTCGTCAAGAGACCCAGTACTTC,CASSRQETQYF
.,TRBJ2-1,TRBV30,TRBD2,TGTGCCTGGAGTGTAAGGTCTGGACTAGCGGGATTTGGGGAGCAGTTCTTC,CAWSVRSGLAGFGEQFF
.,TRBJ2-1,TRBV11-2,TRBD1,TGTGCCTGCTGGGACAGGGCGACCAATGAGCAGTTCTTC,CACWDRATNEQFF
.,TRBJ1-5,TRBV30,TRBD1,TGTGCCTGGACAGGGGGCTTCAATCAGCCCCAGCATTTT,CAWTGGFNQPQHF
.,TRBJ1-4,TRBV28,.,TGTGCCAGCAGTCTAACAGGGACAACTAATGAAAAACTGTTTTTT,CASSLTGTTNEKLFF
few,TRBJ2-7,TRBV9,TRBD2,TGTGCCAGCAGCGTAGCGGGTAGCGGGGCCTACGAGCAGTACTTC,CASSVAGSGAYEQYF
.,TRBJ2-7,TRBV19,TRBD1,TGTGCCAGTAGTATGGGACAGGGGGACTACGAGCAGTACTTC,CASSMGQGDYEQYF
.,TRBJ2-5,TRBV29-1,TRBD1,TGCAGCGTCGGGACAGAAGAGACCCAGTACTTC,CSVGTEETQYF
.,TRBJ1-4,TRBV2,.,TGTGCCAGCAGTGAGAGGTCCTCCTTTGGCGAAAAACTGTTTTTT,CASSERSSFGEKLFF
.,TRBJ1-5,TRBV19,.,TGTGCCAGCGGGAAAGCACTAGGGTTTGGCAATCAGCCCCAGCATTTT,CASGKALGFGNQPQHF
few,TRBJ1-2,TRBV7-9,.,TGTGCCAGCAGCTTTGACGCGGAAGGCTACACCTTC,CASSFDAEGYTF
once,TRBJ2-3,TRBV6-1,TRBD2,TGTGCCAGCAGTGTCAGACTAGCGGGGGTAAGCACAGATACGCAGTATTTT,CASSVRLAGVSTDTQYF
.,TRBJ2-3,TRBV6-4,.,TGTGCCAGCGCCGTAGAGGGGGGCACAGATACGCAGTATTTT,CASAVEGGTDTQYF
.,TRBJ2-1,TRBV28,TRBD1,TGTGCCAGCAGTTTCGCCGGGACAGTATACAATGAGCAGTTCTTC,CASSFAGTVYNEQFF
.,TRBJ2-5,TRBV9,TRBD1,TGTGCCAGCAAAACCGGGACAGGGAAAGAGACCCAGTACTTC,CASKTGTGKETQYF
.,TRBJ1-2,TRBV4-2,TRBD1,TGTGCCAGCAGCGAAGACAGGGGTCCTAACTATGGCTACACCTTC,CASSEDRGPNYGYTF
.,TRBJ2-1,TRBV9,TRBD2,TGTGCCAGCAGCGTAGAGCCTAGCGGGGGGGTTTGGCAGTTCTTC,CASSVEPSGGVWQFF
.,TRBJ2-1,TRBV10-3,TRBD2,TGTGCCATCAGTGAGTTTGAGGCTAGCGGGAATGAGAATGAGCAGTTCTTC,CAISEFEASGNENEQFF
.,TRBJ2-2,TRBV20-1,.,TGCAGTGCCTGGAACACCGGGGAGCTGTTTTTT,CSAWNTGELFF
.,TRBJ2-5,TRBV18,.,TGTGCCAGCTCACCGGCAGAGACCCAGTACTTC,CASSPAETQYF
.,TRBJ2-7,TRBV5-4,.,TGTGCCAGCAGCTTGACAACAGGGCCCTCCTACGAGCAGTACTTC,CASSLTTGPSYEQYF
.,TRBJ2-1,TRBV4-1,TRBD2,TGCGCCAGCAGTCAAAAAACTAGCGGAGGGGCGGTAAATGAGCAGTTCTTC,CASSQKTSGGAVNEQFF
.,TRBJ2-2,TRBV28,TRBD2,TGTGCCAGCAGTTTCCCCGGGACTAGCGTGAACACCGGGGAGCTGTTTTTT,CASSFPGTSVNTGELFF
.,TRBJ1-4,TRBV7-9,.,TGTGCCCTAATGAAGGGGGAAAAACTGTTTTTT,CALMKGEKLFF
.,TRBJ1-1,TRBV11-2,TRBD1,TGTGCCAGCAGCCCCGACAGGGACACTGAAGCTTTCTTT,CASSPDRDTEAFF
.,TRBJ2-1,TRBV29-1,TRBD2,TGCAGCGTTGTTATCCTGAAGGGCGGGAGGATCAATGAGCAGTTCTTC,CSVVILKGGRINEQFF
once,TRBJ2-3,TRBV11-3,.,TGTGCCAGCAGCTTAAATGCGGGATTCTCTAGCACAGATACGCAGTATTTT,CASSLNAGFSSTDTQYF
few,TRBJ2-5,TRBV27,TRBD2,TGTGCCAGCAGTCCCGGGACTAGCGGGGAGACCCAGTACTTC,CASSPGTSGETQYF
.,TRBJ1-3,TRBV28,.,TGTGCCAGCACCCCCGGTGGGGCTATCGCCTCTGGAAACACCATATATTTT,CASTPGGAIASGNTIYF
.,TRBJ2-7,TRBV2,.,TGTGCCAGCAGTAGCCAGGGCTGGGGATACGAGCAGTACTTC,CASSSQGWGYEQYF
.,TRBJ1-3,TRBV28,.,TGTGCCAGCAGTTCGGGTGACCATCCAGGAAACACCATATATTTT,CASSSGDHPGNTIYF